This T cell receptor (beta chain) was profiled in a study of response to subunit inactivated influenza vaccine. Germline-derived CDR1 and CDR2 are KGHDR and SFDVKD. This CDR3 contains 16 residues. V was shortened by 1 base and J by 1 base, with 12 bases between the two germline ends. TCRdb reanalysed the RT-PCR reads using MiXCR and keeps one entry per CDR3 protein. The sample records under 550,000 distinct CDR3 sequences, approximately 7.1% being singletons. Concerning this clonotype: Antigen specificity is unknown.

Overall study findings and caveats: Only a handful of new T cells, the authors suggested, are recruited with each seasonal influenza vaccination.

The receptor was derived from a man between 50 and 69 years old who received an inactivated influenza vaccine. Specimen: PBMCs from blood, collected roughly 24 months after vaccination. The chain couples TRBV24-1 to TRBJ2-5, with D possibly TRBD1 on 6 matching bases. The chain's CDR3 is CATSDFGGQPQETQYF. The CDR3 DNA is TGTGCCACCAGTGATTTCGGCGGACAGCCCCAAGAGACCCAGTACTTC.